The clone carrying this TCR beta chain came up once. The CDR3 has 15 residues. Germline loops: CDR1 LNHDA, CDR2 SQIVND (reference sequence). V lost 1 base to trimming and J lost 4 bases, with 14 bases between them. The protocol was immunoSEQ multiplex PCR, while the TCRdb copy is restricted to in-frame clones and leaves out a portion. The sample carries nearly 400,000 clones, about 90% recorded once. Individuals drawn from 20 to 30 US areas were about 18 to 100 years old. Cohort allocation depended upon clinical history that participants reported. The data stem from a study of blood T cell repertoires in COVID-19. Study in general: Sites across the United States, Italy and Spain contributed samples from acute and convalescent COVID-19. Nucleic acid was either cDNA or gDNA, and it came from T cells, B-cell-depleted T cells, or PBMCs.

This sequence joins TRBV19 and TRBJ2-7; weak D call: TRBD2 (6 bases). The receptor comes from a woman in her thirties who had recovered from COVID-19. The specimen sequenced was PBMCs or T cells enriched from blood (not recorded which). The CDR3 reads CASSIVRTGRYEQYF. As DNA, the CDR3 is TGTGCCAGTAGTATAGTGAGGACTGGGAGGTACGAGCAGTACTTC. The full variable domain, its missing parts supplied by reference TRBV19 and TRBJ2-7, is DGGITQSPKYLFRKEGQNVTLSCEQNLNHDAMYWYRQDPGQGLRLIYYSQIVNDFQKGDIAEGYSVSREKKESFPLTVTSAQKNPTAFYLCASSIVRTGRYEQYFGPGTRLTVT.